The clone carrying this T cell receptor (beta chain) came up many times. Its matching antigen is unknown. The junction departs from germline at one end; a sequencing error may be responsible. Breast cancer patients provided tissue from their axillary draining lymph nodes. TCRdb ran MiXCR on the multiplex PCR reads and lists one entry per CDR3 protein. The sample shows about 170,000 distinct CDR3 sequences, around 35% of them seen only once. This sample is drawn from a study of breast tumors, draining lymph nodes, adjacent tissues. The CDR3 loop spans 12 amino acids. Germline-derived CDR1 and CDR2 are DFQATT and SNEGSKA (reference sequence). General study points: Data fit most tumor T cells coming from lymph node, expanding in tumor. Luminal-like breast cancer showed significantly greater tumor-nontumor repertoire similarity than basal-like breast cancer did. Tumors had less TCR diversity than lymph nodes, more than nontumor tissue.

Material for sequencing was axillary lymph node tissue. The sequence derives from a female donor with breast cancer. Some clones in this sample may be carry-over from other donors' samples. The V and J genes are TRBV20-1 and TRBJ2-7; a possible D gene is TRBD1 (6 bases). The CDR3 nucleotides are TGCAGTGCCAGAGGGGGCTCCTACGAGCAGTACTTC. Amino acid sequence: CSARGGSYEQYF.